The sequence of this T cell receptor (beta chain) was determined in a study of blood T cell repertoires in COVID-19. The method was immunoSEQ multiplex PCR; TCRdb's version includes in-frame clones alone and lacks a portion of them. The data contain around 72,000 clones, roughly four fifths of them seen just once; the ten biggest clones take up around 4.4%. There are a few counts of this clone. This CDR3 has 15 amino acids. CDR1 and CDR2 (germline): SGHRS, YFSETQ. V shed 3 bases, J shed 0 bases, and the junction held 2 bases outside the gene matches. The chain carries TRBV5-1 and TRBJ2-2; 7 bases fit TRBD1. Material: peripheral blood. This receptor was taken from a woman aged 55-75 years with acute or convalescent COVID-19. DNA of the CDR3: TGCGCCAGCAGCTCGGGACAGACGAACACCGGGGAGCTGTTTTTT. It encodes CASSSGQTNTGELFF.